These T cell receptor beta chains were read from a single sample in a study of PD-1 blockade in classical Hodgkin lymphoma. Assay used: immunoSEQ multiplex PCR; TCRdb lists only in-frame clones, some missing. The data hold tens of thousands of clones, with around 90% observed a single time. What was sequenced was peripheral blood mononuclear cells (PBMCs). The receptors were sampled from a human donor with classical Hodgkin lymphoma. The CDR3 runs from the conserved cysteine through the conserved F or W. A D gene is named only where the DNA matches it firmly. Rows may omit the clone size; those that give it use once, few, many or a size class.

TRBJ2-3	NA	NA	TRBV7-3	CASSAWIPSRGDTQYF	TGTGCCAGCAGCGCCTGGATTCCAAGCCGTGGAGATACGCAGTATTTT
TRBJ2-7	NA	TRBD2	TRBV11-2	CASSTGTSGFYEQYF	TGTGCCAGCAGCACGGGGACTAGCGGCTTCTACGAGCAGTACTTC
TRBJ2-1	once	NA	TRBV5-1	CASSLASGEQFF	TGCGCCAGCAGCTTGGCCTCGGGGGAGCAGTTCTTC
TRBJ2-4	NA	TRBD2	TRBV7-8	CASSWGTSGQNIQYF	TGTGCCAGCAGCTGGGGGACTAGCGGGCAGAACATTCAGTACTTC
TRBJ2-3	NA	NA	TRBV7-9	CASSPGGDTQYF	TGTGCCAGCAGCCCTGGGGGGGATACGCAGTATTTT
TRBJ2-3	NA	TRBD2	TRBV7-3	CASSLTIPSGGTDTQYF	TGTGCCAGCAGCTTAACCATACCTAGCGGAGGAACAGATACGCAGTATTTT
TRBJ2-3	NA	TRBD1	TRBV10-2	CASSEPGQGTDTQYF	TGCGCCAGCAGTGAGCCGGGACAGGGCACAGATACGCAGTATTTT
TRBJ2-7	NA	NA	TRBV18	CASSPDSYEQYF	TGTGCCAGCTCACCCGACTCCTACGAGCAGTACTTC
TRBJ2-3	NA	TRBD2	TRBV7-9	CASSLFSGSSDTQYF	TGTGCCAGCAGCTTATTTAGCGGGAGCTCAGATACGCAGTATTTT
TRBJ1-2	NA	TRBD1	TRBV11-2	CASSLDRQGRGYTF	TGTGCCAGCAGCTTAGACCGACAGGGACGGGGCTACACCTTC
TRBJ2-7	NA	TRBD1	TRBV5-6	CASTRTGRVYEQYF	TGTGCCAGCACCAGGACAGGTAGGGTCTACGAGCAGTACTTC
TRBJ2-2	NA	NA	TRBV6-1	CASSVDPSSTGELFF	TGTGCCAGCAGTGTGGACCCTTCAAGCACCGGGGAGCTGTTTTTT
TRBJ2-2	once	TRBD2	TRBV10-3	CAISPKRETGELFF	TGTGCCATCAGTCCTAAGCGGGAGACCGGGGAGCTGTTTTTT
TRBJ2-2	NA	NA	TRBV7-9	CAGQGSDTGELFF	TGTGCCGGACAAGGATCCGACACCGGGGAGCTGTTTTTT
TRBJ1-2	NA	NA	TRBV5-6	CASSLSPNRGYTF	TGTGCCAGCAGCTTGAGTCCCAACCGGGGCTACACCTTC
TRBJ2-7	NA	TRBD1	TRBV4-2	CASSQESGTGIDEQYF	TGTGCCAGCAGCCAAGAGAGCGGGACAGGGATCGACGAGCAGTACTTC
TRBJ2-5	NA	NA	TRBV14	CASSQLSVETQYF	TGTGCCAGCAGCCAACTGTCAGTAGAGACCCAGTACTTC
TRBJ2-5	NA	TRBD2	TRBV18	CASSPRTLAGGGKTQYF	TGTGCCAGCTCACCTCGGACCCTAGCGGGAGGAGGGAAGACCCAGTACTTC
TRBJ1-1	NA	NA	TRBV6-1	CATRRIQGAEAFF	TGTGCCACCAGGAGAATACAGGGTGCGGAAGCTTTCTTT
TRBJ2-1	NA	NA	TRBV18	CASSPGLSHTPGDEQFF	TGTGCCAGCTCACCAGGGCTTAGTCACACCCCCGGCGATGAGCAGTTCTTC
TRBJ2-2	NA	NA	TRBV6-1	CASSARQGLTGELFF	TGTGCCAGCAGTGCCCGGCAGGGGCTGACCGGGGAGCTGTTTTTT
TRBJ2-5	NA	NA	TRBV28	CASSFRGEETQYF	TGTGCCAGCAGTTTTAGAGGGGAAGAGACCCAGTACTTC
TRBJ1-1	NA	NA	TRBV6-1	CASRRGGSGTEAFF	TGTGCCAGTCGCCGGGGCGGAAGTGGAACTGAAGCTTTCTTT
TRBJ2-1	NA	NA	TRBV5-1	CASSRGSSGDDEQFF	TGCGCCAGCAGCCGGGGTAGTTCGGGAGATGATGAGCAGTTCTTC
TRBJ2-1	few	TRBD2	TRBV18	CASSPRTSGDTYNEQFF	TGTGCCAGCTCACCTAGGACTAGCGGGGATACCTACAATGAGCAGTTCTTC
TRBJ2-3	NA	NA	TRBV9	CASSVADTSTDTQYF	TGTGCCAGCAGCGTAGCAGACACTAGCACAGATACGCAGTATTTT
TRBJ2-1	NA	NA	TRBV5-1	CASSRSGDNEQFF	TGCGCCAGCAGCCGTTCGGGGGACAATGAGCAGTTCTTC
TRBJ2-7	once	NA	TRBV19	CASSIVGGGTSYEQYF	TGTGCCAGTAGTATAGTCGGAGGAGGGACCTCCTACGAGCAGTACTTC
TRBJ2-5	NA	TRBD2	TRBV11-2	CASSIGAGAYQETQYF	TGTGCCAGCAGCATAGGAGCGGGAGCCTACCAAGAGACCCAGTACTTC